In its sample, the clone carrying this TCR beta chain is medium-sized. Its antigen is undetermined. Every patient underwent thyroid surgery untreated. J gave up 7 bases and V 2 bases, and 5 bases lay outside the gene matches. This CDR3 comprises 16 residues. CDR1 is MDHEN and CDR2 is SYDVKM in the germline V gene. These data come from a study of metastatic and nonmetastatic thyroid tumors. Findings and limits, study-wide: Reportedly, malignant thyroid tumors had significantly higher TCR beta diversity than benign nodules, in blood and tumor.

In the original processing: Variation in CDR3 across clinicopathological groups served as the basis for constructing a distant-metastasis classifier in papillary thyroid cancer. TCRdb re-clonotyped the PCR reads through MiXCR. TCRdb assigned the V and J calls; the authors' analysis was not used. There are about 2,500 clones in the sample; approximately 25% occur only once, and over 20% lies in the top ten. The sequencing input was adjacent normal tissue. The source is a male donor with papillary thyroid cancer or a benign thyroid nodule (not recorded which). Some clones in this sample may be carry-over from other donors' samples. The chain joins TRBV28 to TRBJ1-4, with 12 bases aligning to TRBD1. The CDR3 loop reads CASSLVGGQGAEKLFF. For the CDR3, the DNA is TGTGCCAGCAGTTTAGTTGGGGGACAGGGGGCTGAAAAACTGTTTTTT.